This entry lists 26 T cell receptor beta chains sequenced from one sample in a study of metastatic and nonmetastatic thyroid tumors. Prior to thyroid surgery, none of the patients had received any treatment. TCRdb re-called clones from the PCR reads using MiXCR. There are approximately 86,000 clones in the sample; under 15% occur only once, and 7% to 9% lies in the top ten. Sequences were obtained from tumor tissue. The receptors originated from a female donor with papillary thyroid cancer or a benign thyroid nodule (not recorded which). Some clones in this sample may be carry-over from other donors' samples.

Here the CDR3 reads CASSSAGSTDTQYF. DNA of the CDR3: TGTGCCAGCAGTTCAGCAGGGAGCACAGATACGCAGTATTTT. The chain uses TRBV7-3 and TRBJ2-3, with TRBD1 as a possible D gene (5 bases). Trimming left V 6 bases short and J 0 bases short, with 10 bases between. This CDR3 is 14 amino acids long. The V gene's germline CDR1 is SGHTA and CDR2 FQGTGA.

This clone was seen a few times. V is TRBV6-1 and J is TRBJ1-2; 7 nucleotides match TRBD1. CDR1 is MNHNS and CDR2 is SASEGT in the germline V gene. The CDR3 is 14 residues long. With 5 bases clipped from V and 4 bases from J, the junction kept 7 bases outside the gene matches. CDR3 nucleotides: TGTGCCAGCAGTTCGGACAGGCCGGGCTATGGCTACACCTTC. Translating it yields CASSSDRPGYGYTF.

This clone was seen ten or more times. The CDR3 bases are TGCAGTGCTGCACAGGGGCGTTTGGATACGCAGTATTTT. Its translation is CSAAQGRLDTQYF. The chain links TRBV20-1 to TRBJ2-3, with 7 bases that match TRBD1. Germline CDR1 is DFQATT and CDR2 is SNEGSKA (reference sequence). V trimming: 5 bases; J trimming: 6 bases; junction bases outside the gene matches: 8. CDR3 size: 13 residues.

This clone was counted a few times. Compared with germline, one end of the junction differs, possibly owing to a read error. This rearrangement joins TRBV7-3 to TRBJ2-3; 12 nucleotides match TRBD2. Germline values: CDR1 SGHTA, CDR2 FQGTGA. The CDR3 has 17 residues. CDR3 DNA: TGTGCCAGCAGCCGGTCCCTAGCGGGAGGGCTCTCAGATATGCAGTATTTT. It yields the protein CASSRSLAGGLSDMQYF.

In this sample, this clone turned up many times. The sample carries other DNA sequences with the same CDR3. The CDR3 spells CASSPGHRHYGYTF. The DNA of the CDR3 is TGTGCCAGCAGCCCAGGGCATCGGCACTATGGCTACACCTTC. The V gene is TRBV12-3 or TRBV12-4, the J gene TRBJ1-2; perhaps TRBD1 as D (5 bases). V lost 6 bases and J lost 3, with 14 bases in between. This CDR3 contains 14 residues.

In this sample, this clone turned up many times. The chain uses TRBV19 and TRBJ1-6; D gene ambiguous. V dropped 7 bases and J dropped 2 bases, with 24 bases sitting between them. Germline lookup yields CDR1 LNHDA and CDR2 SQIVND (reference sequence). The CDR3 contains 19 residues. CDR3 region: CASIRHQYCYTPYNSPLHF. CDR3 nucleotides: TGTGCCAGTATTAGACATCAGTATTGCTATACCCCCTATAATTCACCCCTCCACTTT. The entire variable domain, with the rest obtained from reference TRBV19 and TRBJ1-6, is as follows: DGGITQSPKYLFRKEGQNVTLSCEQNLNHDAMYWYRQDPGQGLRLIYYSQIVNDFQKGDIAEGYSVSREKKESFPLTVTSAQKNPTAFYLCASIRHQYCYTPYNSPLHFGNGTRLTVT.

The table lists this clone with many counts. The chain recombines TRBV9 with TRBJ1-3; D is unresolved. The V end lost 0 bases, the J end lost 0 bases, and 13 bases lay between the germline ends. The V gene's germline CDR1 is SGDLS and CDR2 YYNGEE. CDR3 size: 17 residues. CDR3 loop: CASSVGGRKGSGNTIYF. Written as DNA, the CDR3 is TGTGCCAGCAGCGTAGGCGGCAGAAAGGGCTCTGGAAACACCATATATTTT.

This clone was seen ten or more times. The J gene is TRBJ2-3, the V gene TRBV5-1, with TRBD1 as a possible D gene (7 bases). Germline loops: CDR1 SGHRS, CDR2 YFSETQ. The CDR3 extends over 14 amino acids. Trimming left V 4 bases short and J 4 bases short, with 13 bases between. This CDR3 is CASSGGGHADTQYF. The CDR3 region has the DNA TGCGCCAGCAGCGGAGGGGGCCACGCAGATACGCAGTATTTT.

Ten or more counts support this clone. The rearrangement uses TRBV19 and TRBJ2-3; 9 nucleotides match TRBD2. In germline, CDR1 is LNHDA, CDR2 SQIVND (reference sequence). Germline trimming cut 0 bases from V and 0 bases from J; bases unmatched to any gene: 4. CDR3 size: 17 residues. The CDR3, as DNA: TGTGCCAGTAGTATAGAATTTGGGACTAGCAGCACAGATACGCAGTATTTT. Protein: CASSIEFGTSSTDTQYF.

This clone was found many times. The V gene is TRBV20-1, the J gene TRBJ2-5; 10 bases are a match to TRBD1. Unmatched junction bases numbered 11, after V lost 1 base and J lost 12 bases. CDR1 is DFQATT, CDR2 SNEGSKA, per germline (reference sequence). There are 14 residues in the CDR3. The DNA of the CDR3 is TGCAGTGCTAGAGTCTGGGGGACAGGGGAAGTAGAGTACTTC. Protein: CSARVWGTGEVEYF.

This clone has a count of ten or more. The genes are TRBV5-1 and TRBJ1-4, with D hard to call. The germline gives CDR1 SGHRS, CDR2 YFSETQ. The length of the CDR3 is 13 residues. V dropped 7 bases and J dropped 0 bases, with 7 bases sitting between them. The CDR3 protein is CASQEATNEKLFF. CDR3 nucleotides: TGCGCCAGCCAGGAAGCAACTAATGAAAAACTGTTTTTT.

The V gene is TRBV4-1, the J gene TRBJ2-7, with 7 bases lining up with TRBD1. The CDR3 loop spans 17 amino acids. J gave up 2 bases and V 0 bases, and 10 bases lay outside the gene matches. Germline CDR1 MGHRA, CDR2 YSYEKL. CDR3 DNA: TGCGCCAGCAGCCAAGATCCCCCAGGGACAGTAGCCTACGAGCAGTACTTC. It yields the protein CASSQDPPGTVAYEQYF.

This clone appeared many times. The genes are TRBV2 and TRBJ1-2; 9 bases align to TRBD1. Germline-derived CDR1 and CDR2 are SNHLY and FYNNEI. This CDR3 spans 14 amino acids. J gave up 4 bases and V 7 bases, and 7 bases lay outside the gene matches. DNA of the CDR3: TGTGCCAGCAAGGGACAGGGTATGGGCTATGGCTACACCTTC. Residues: CASKGQGMGYGYTF.

This clone came up a few times. A much larger clonotype is one base distant, so this may be a read error. The chain couples TRBV10-1 to TRBJ1-3; D gene ambiguous. Trimming cost V 8 bases and J 0 bases, with 17 bases left between them. There are 16 residues in the CDR3. In germline, CDR1 is WNHNN, CDR2 SYGVQD (reference sequence). The CDR3 DNA follows: TGCGCCAGCGTCCCACTTCACAGAAGCTCTGGAAACACCATATATTTT. It encodes CASVPLHRSSGNTIYF.

The sample holds many counts of this clone. This chain connects TRBV19 to TRBJ2-7; 9 bases are shared with TRBD1. J lost 3 bases, V lost 6 bases, and 3 bases had no gene match. This CDR3 has 13 residues. CDR1 and CDR2 from the germline V gene are LNHDA and SQIVND (reference sequence). The CDR3 region is CASSPTGGYEQYF. The CDR3 bases are TGTGCCAGTAGCCCGACAGGGGGCTACGAGCAGTACTTC.

There are a few counts of this clone. The rearrangement links TRBV28 to TRBJ2-7; maybe TRBD1 (6 bases). Trimming took 10 bases from V and 7 from J, leaving 23 bases between them. The CDR3 spans 14 residues. In germline, CDR1 is MDHEN, CDR2 SYDVKM. In DNA, the CDR3 is TGTGCCACTCTCAGGGGCCGATTCCTAACGGAGCAGTACTTC. Its translation: CATLRGRFLTEQYF.

This clone was counted only a few times. A much larger clone differs by one base, so this may be a read error. The chain is built from TRBV28 and TRBJ2-7; possible D gene TRBD1, 6 bases. Trimming cost V 5 bases and J 4 bases, with 15 bases left between them. Germline-derived CDR1 and CDR2 are MDHEN and SYDVKM. The CDR3 length is 14 residues. The CDR3 bases are TGTGCCAGCAGTCCCTCGTACAGGGAATACGAGCAGTACTTC. Translating gives CASSPSYREYEQYF. Looking up the rest from reference TRBV28 and TRBJ2-7 gives the full variable domain: DVKVTQSSRYLVKRTGEKVFLECVQDMDHENMFWYRQDPGLGLRLIYFSYDVKMKEKGDIPEGYSVSREKKERFSLILESASTNQTSMYLCASSPSYREYEQYFGPGTRLTVT.

There are many counts of this clone. The J gene is TRBJ2-3, the V gene TRBV4-1, with TRBD2 matching 8 bases. The CDR3 length is 17 residues. V dropped 1 base and J dropped 3; count of bases not matched to a gene: 9. Per germline, CDR1 MGHRA and CDR2 YSYEKL. In DNA form, the CDR3 reads TGCGCCAGCAGCCAAGGTGGAGCGGGAGTCAGAACAGATACGCAGTATTTT. It encodes CASSQGGAGVRTDTQYF.

This clone was counted only a few times. A much larger clone differs from this one at a single base, so this may be a read error. The chain combines TRBV12-3 or TRBV12-4 with TRBJ1-1, with TRBD1 identical over 7 bases. This CDR3 has 15 residues. J lost 5 bases, V lost 6 bases, and 12 bases had no gene match. The CDR3 protein is CASRPASARGTEAFF. CDR3 bases: TGTGCCAGCAGACCCGCCTCGGCCAGGGGGACTGAAGCTTTCTTT.

This clone has ten or more counts. One junction end disagrees with the germline gene, perhaps due to a read error. The gene calls are TRBV28 and TRBJ1-1; D not resolved. From germline, CDR1 is MDHEN and CDR2 SYDVKM. The CDR3 is made up of 15 amino acids. The CDR3, as DNA: TGTGCCATCAGTCTTCGGGAGGGAGTAATCACTGAAGCTTTCTTT. It encodes CAISLREGVITEAFF.

This clone showed up many times. The rearrangement links TRBV5-8 to TRBJ1-6; D gene uncertain. The CDR3 is 15 amino acids. Trimming pared 6 bases from V and 7 bases from J, leaving 17 bases between. Per the germline V gene, CDR1 is SGHTS and CDR2 is YDEGEE. CDR3 residues: CASNPLVGLNSPLHF. The CDR3 nucleotides read TGTGCCAGCAACCCTCTCGTGGGTTTAAATTCACCCCTCCACTTT.

Concerning this clone: A much larger clone sits a single nucleotide away, making a read error possible. The rearrangement uses TRBV6-2 or TRBV6-3 and TRBJ2-1; 9 bases map to TRBD2. The V gene's germline CDR1 is MNHEY and CDR2 SVGEGT. The CDR3 is 15 residues long. Here the CDR3 reads CASSWRLAVYNDQFF. Written as DNA, the CDR3 is TGTGCCAGCAGTTGGCGACTAGCGGTCTACAATGATCAGTTCTTC.

At least ten counts were recorded for this clone. CDR3 in amino acids: CASIKGRESKAGELFF. CDR3 DNA sequence: TGTGCCAGCATAAAGGGCAGGGAGTCTAAGGCCGGGGAGCTGTTTTTT. The gene calls are TRBV6-4 and TRBJ2-2; D is tentatively TRBD1 or TRBD2 (5 bases each). This CDR3 is 16 amino acids long. Trimming left V 7 bases short and J 6 bases short, with 21 bases between. Looked up from germline, CDR1 is MRHNA and CDR2 is SNTAGT.

Note on this clone: Since no conserved phenylalanine or tryptophan closes the CDR3, a read error is the likely cause. The V call is TRBV6-6, the J call TRBJ1-5; the match to TRBD1 covers 7 bases. The J segment lost 10 bases and the V segment lost 2 bases, leaving 11 bases of the junction unmatched. This CDR3 spans 15 amino acids. Germline assignment: CDR1 MNHNY and CDR2 SVGAGI (reference sequence). CDR3 loop: CASSYTTGNDHPQHL. The CDR3 DNA reads TGTGCCAGCAGTTACACGACAGGGAACGACCATCCCCAGCATCTT.

This clone was seen at least ten times. The chain joins TRBV27 to TRBJ1-2; 7 bases line up with TRBD1. Trimming took 3 bases from V and 8 from J; bases not matched to a gene: 15. Germline CDR1 reads MNHEY; CDR2 reads SMNVEV (reference sequence). The CDR3 covers 16 residues. For the CDR3, the DNA is TGTGCCAGCAGTTTTTTTCCAGTAGGGGGCCTCGGAGGCTACACCTTC. It yields the protein CASSFFPVGGLGGYTF.

A few counts support this clone. In DNA, the CDR3 is TGCAGTGCTGGTACTAGCGGGAGAATCTACGAGCAGTACTTC. This gives the protein CSAGTSGRIYEQYF. The chain carries TRBV20-1 and TRBJ2-7, with 11 positions matching TRBD2. This CDR3 spans 14 amino acids. Germline V gene lookup returns CDR1 DFQATT and CDR2 SNEGSKA (reference sequence). V shed 5 bases, J shed 3 bases, and the junction held 6 bases outside the gene matches.